The entry below describes one T cell receptor (beta chain). The sample is drawn from a study of blood T cell repertoires in COVID-19. Across the study: COVID-19 samples collected from the United States, Italy and Spain covered acute and convalescent phases. Sources were T cells, B-cell-depleted T cells, or PBMCs; the material itself was cDNA or gDNA.

Original processing methods: Amplification of reference gene primers provided the estimated nucleated cell counts. Profiled with immunoSEQ multiplex PCR; TCRdb holds only in-frame clones, not every one. V and J calls and clone size are given by that table; D and trimming were obtained from the DNA. Found here are approximately 100,000 clones, approximately 85% of them singletons; the top ten hold about an eighth. The sample comprised peripheral blood. This sequence was found in a human donor in a cohort sampled during active COVID-19.

In DNA form, the CDR3 reads TGCAGCGTTGAAGATCGGAACAGGGGAAACACCATATATTTT. Its translation: CSVEDRNRGNTIYF. This rearrangement joins TRBV29-1 to TRBJ1-3; maybe TRBD1 (5 bases). Germline assignment: CDR1 SQVTM and CDR2 ANQGSEA. Between the trimmed V and J ends, which lost 0 bases and 4 bases, there was a span of 10 bases. CDR3 length: 14 amino acids.